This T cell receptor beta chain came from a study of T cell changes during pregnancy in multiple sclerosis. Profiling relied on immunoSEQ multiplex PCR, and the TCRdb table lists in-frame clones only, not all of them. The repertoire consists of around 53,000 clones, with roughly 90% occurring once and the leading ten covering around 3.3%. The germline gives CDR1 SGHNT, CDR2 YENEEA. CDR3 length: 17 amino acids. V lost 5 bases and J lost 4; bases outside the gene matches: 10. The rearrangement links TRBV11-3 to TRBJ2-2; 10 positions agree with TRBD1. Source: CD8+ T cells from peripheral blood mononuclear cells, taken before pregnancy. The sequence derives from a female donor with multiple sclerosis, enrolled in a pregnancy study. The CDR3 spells CASSQIPGTGVTGELFF. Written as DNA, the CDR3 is TGTGCCAGCAGCCAGATCCCCGGGACAGGGGTCACCGGGGAGCTGTTTTTT.